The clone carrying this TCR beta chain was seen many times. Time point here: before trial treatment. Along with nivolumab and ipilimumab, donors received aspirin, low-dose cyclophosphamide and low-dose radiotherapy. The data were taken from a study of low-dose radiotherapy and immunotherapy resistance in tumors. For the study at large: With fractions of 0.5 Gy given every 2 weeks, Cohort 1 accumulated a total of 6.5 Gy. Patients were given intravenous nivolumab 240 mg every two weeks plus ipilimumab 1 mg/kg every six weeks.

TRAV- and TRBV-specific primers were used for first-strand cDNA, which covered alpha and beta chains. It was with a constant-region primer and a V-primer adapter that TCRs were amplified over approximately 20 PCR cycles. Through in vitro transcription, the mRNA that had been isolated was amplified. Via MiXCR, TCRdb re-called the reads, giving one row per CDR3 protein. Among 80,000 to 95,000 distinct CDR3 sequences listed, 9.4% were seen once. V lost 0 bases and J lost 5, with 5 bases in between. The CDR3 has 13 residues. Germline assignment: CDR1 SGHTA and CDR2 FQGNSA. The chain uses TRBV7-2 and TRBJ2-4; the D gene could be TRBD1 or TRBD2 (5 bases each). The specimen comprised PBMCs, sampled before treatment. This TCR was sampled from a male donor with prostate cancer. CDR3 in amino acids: CASSLAGENIQYF. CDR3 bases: TGTGCCAGCAGCTTAGCGGGGGAAAACATTCAGTACTTC.